This is a list of T cell receptor beta chains from one sample in a study of cytomegalovirus exposure and HLA in healthy donors. Repertoires were generated with immunoSEQ multiplex PCR, while TCRdb's copy carries only in-frame clones and drops some. Among approximately 160,000 clones listed, 64% were seen once. What was sequenced was PBMCs. Source of these receptors: a woman in her twenties or thirties in good health and CMV-seropositive. CDR3s leave out the opening cysteine and the closing phenylalanine or tryptophan. For some rows the clone size is stated as once, few or many, or as a class when expanded; others skip it.

V: TRBV19; J: TRBJ2-2; size: .; CDR3: ASRVGTGNTGELF
V: TRBV18; J: TRBJ1-4; size: .; CDR3: ASSLDRLNEKLF
V: TRBV9; J: TRBJ2-2; size: .; CDR3: ASSVGVAGWTGELF
V: TRBV5-1; J: TRBJ1-1; size: few; CDR3: ASSSGGAAEAF
V: TRBV5-6; J: TRBJ2-3; size: few; CDR3: ASSFGASGDTQY
V: TRBV9; J: TRBJ2-1; size: .; CDR3: ASSVASGYLNEQF
V: TRBV2; J: TRBJ2-1; size: few; CDR3: ASSRRTTSGGDEQF
V: TRBV5-1; J: TRBJ2-5; size: .; CDR3: ASSSGTSGWERGTQY
V: TRBV11-1; J: TRBJ2-1; size: .; CDR3: ASSKRAGEYNEQF
V: TRBV13; J: TRBJ1-1; size: .; CDR3: ASSSSGTGRTEAF
V: TRBV7-3; J: TRBJ2-7; size: once; CDR3: ASSLTGTGIYEQY
V: TRBV5-1; J: TRBJ1-6; size: .; CDR3: ASSFTGDSYNSPLH
V: TRBV6-5; J: TRBJ1-6; size: few; CDR3: ASSYSSGYNSPLH
V: TRBV5-6; J: TRBJ1-2; size: .; CDR3: ASSPGIDLGGGYT
V: TRBV9; J: TRBJ2-3; size: .; CDR3: ASSVLSADTQY
V: TRBV7-2; J: TRBJ2-5; size: .; CDR3: ATPKQGLQETQY
V: TRBV19; J: TRBJ1-4; size: .; CDR3: ASSPLFYRGREKLF
V: TRBV15; J: TRBJ1-1; size: .; CDR3: ATVGQEGAFDTEAF
V: TRBV19; J: TRBJ2-7; size: .; CDR3: ASSISGIHEQY
V: TRBV4-1; J: TRBJ2-3; size: .; CDR3: ASSHFDSGRDTQY
V: TRBV28; J: TRBJ2-2; size: few; CDR3: ASSLFGQGRTGELF
V: TRBV11-2; J: TRBJ2-6; size: few; CDR3: ASSTPQRGFSGANVLT
V: TRBV30; J: TRBJ2-3; size: .; CDR3: AWSGGLRTDTQY
V: TRBV7-8; J: TRBJ1-5; size: once; CDR3: ASSLGGVGNQPQH